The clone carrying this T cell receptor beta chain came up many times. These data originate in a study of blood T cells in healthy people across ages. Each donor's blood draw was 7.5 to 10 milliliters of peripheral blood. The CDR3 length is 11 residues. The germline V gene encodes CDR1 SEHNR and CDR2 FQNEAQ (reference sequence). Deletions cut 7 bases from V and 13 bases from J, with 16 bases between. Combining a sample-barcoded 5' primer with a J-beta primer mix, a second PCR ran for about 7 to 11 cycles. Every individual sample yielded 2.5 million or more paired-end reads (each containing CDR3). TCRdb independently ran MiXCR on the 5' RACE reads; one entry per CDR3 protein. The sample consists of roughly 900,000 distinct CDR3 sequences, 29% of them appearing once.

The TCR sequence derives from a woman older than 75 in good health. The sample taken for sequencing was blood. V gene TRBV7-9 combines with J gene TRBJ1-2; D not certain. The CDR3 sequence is CASTVIGEGTF. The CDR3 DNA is TGTGCCAGCACCGTTATCGGGGAAGGCACCTTC.